The 10 T cell receptor beta chains below all came from one sample that was sequenced in a study of Ad26.COV2.S vaccination and SARS-CoV-2 variants. Assay: immunoSEQ multiplex PCR; the TCRdb copy retains only in-frame clones and omits some. The sample holds 300,000 to 500,000 clones, roughly nine tenths seen once. Treatment described: 19 received Ad26.COV2.S at low or high dose, single or two shots; about 5 received placebo; per-sample allocation not given. Sampling was performed 63 days after the first vaccine or placebo injection. Here the sequenced sample was peripheral blood, taken in a trial of Ad26.COV2.S vaccine versus placebo. These receptor sequences come from a person between 18 and 60 years old who received the Ad26.COV2.S COVID-19 vaccine or a placebo.

Only a few counts were recorded for this clone. The V and J genes are TRBV29-1 and TRBJ1-2, with a weak D call TRBD1 (6 bases). This CDR3 region has 13 residues. Trimming cost V 6 bases and J 7 bases, with 18 bases left between them. CDR1 SQVTM and CDR2 ANQGSEA come from the germline V gene. The CDR3 loop is CSVRELDRGGYTF. The CDR3 DNA is TGCAGCGTCAGAGAGTTGGACAGAGGTGGCTACACCTTC. Together with reference TRBV29-1 and TRBJ1-2, the CDR3 gives the full variable domain: SAVISQKPSRDICQRGTSLTIQCQVDSQVTMMFWYRQQPGQSLTLIATANQGSEATYESGFVIDKFPISRPNLTFSTLTVSNMSPEDSSIYLCSVRELDRGGYTFGSGTRLTVV.

The chain recombines TRBV11-2 with TRBJ2-1; 7 bases match TRBD1. Losses at the gene ends were 3 bases for V and 7 bases for J; bases not matched to a gene: 6. The CDR3 consists of 14 residues. Germline lookup yields CDR1 SGHAT and CDR2 FQNNGV. CDR3 sequence reads: CASSLTGRSNEQFF. The DNA for the CDR3 is TGTGCCAGCAGCTTGACAGGGCGGTCGAATGAGCAGTTCTTC.

This sequence joins TRBV19 and TRBJ2-1; 10 bases agree with TRBD2. V dropped 3 bases and J dropped 7; count of bases not matched to a gene: 6. This CDR3 has 15 amino acids. From germline, CDR1 is LNHDA and CDR2 SQIVND (reference sequence). CDR3 sequence: CASSITRAGGNEQFF. In DNA form, the CDR3 reads TGTGCCAGTAGTATTACTCGAGCGGGGGGGAATGAGCAGTTCTTC.

The chain carries TRBV3-1 (or the pseudogene TRBV3-2) and TRBJ2-3; tentative D call: TRBD2 (6 bases). Trimming pared 0 bases from V and 2 bases from J, leaving 9 bases between. Germline loops: CDR1 LGHDT, CDR2 YNNKEL (reference sequence). This CDR3 comprises 15 residues. The CDR3 coding sequence is TGTGCCAGCAGCCAAGATCAGCGGGTCACAGATACGCAGTATTTT. Protein: CASSQDQRVTDTQYF.

The rearrangement joins TRBV10-1 to TRBJ2-3, with TRBD1 matching 7 bases. The CDR3 is 15 residues long. Germline V CDR1 and CDR2: WNHNN, SYGVQD (reference sequence). The V gene end was trimmed by 7 bases and the J gene end by 3 bases; junction bases not matched to a gene: 10. The CDR3 coding sequence is TGCGCCAGCAACCCCGGGACAGTGGAAACAGATACGCAGTATTTT. It yields the protein CASNPGTVETDTQYF.

The chain joins TRBV7-2 to TRBJ2-7; 7 bases align to TRBD1. CDR1 and CDR2 from the germline V gene are SGHTA and FQGNSA. Losses at the gene ends were 4 bases for V and 3 bases for J; bases not matched to a gene: 6. CDR3 length equals 14 residues. CDR3 in amino acids: CASSSWTGIYEQYF. In nucleotides, the CDR3 is TGTGCCAGCAGCTCGTGGACAGGTATCTACGAGCAGTACTTC.

The chain recombines TRBV13 with TRBJ2-7; D may be TRBD1 or TRBD2 (5 bases each). CDR3 size: 13 residues. Trimming pared 5 bases from V and 6 bases from J, leaving 14 bases between. Germline values: CDR1 PRHDT, CDR2 FYEKMQ (reference sequence). In nucleotides, the CDR3 is TGTGCCAGCAGCCCTGGGACCACCGGCGAGCAGTACTTC. This translates into CASSPGTTGEQYF.

This clone showed up just once. This chain joins TRBV6-1 and TRBJ1-1, with D unclear. The V gene's germline CDR1 is MNHNS and CDR2 SASEGT. V shed 3 bases and J shed 10 bases, with 12 bases lying between them. The CDR3 contains 12 residues. CDR3 DNA: TGTGCCAGCAGTGAGAGAGGGCTGTTAGCTTTCTTT. It translates to CASSERGLLAFF.

This sequence joins TRBV11-2 and TRBJ1-1, with 11 positions matching TRBD1. The CDR3 is made up of 12 amino acids. Unmatched junction bases numbered 4, after V lost 5 bases and J lost 11 bases. Germline assignment: CDR1 SGHAT and CDR2 FQNNGV. CDR3 protein: CASSPWTGGAFF. The CDR3 coding sequence is TGTGCCAGCAGCCCGTGGACAGGGGGCGCTTTCTTT.

V gene TRBV4-3 combines with J gene TRBJ1-1; D might be TRBD1 (6 bases). V lost 2 bases to trimming and J lost 1 base, with 8 bases between them. The CDR3 has 14 residues. Germline assignment: CDR1 LGHNA and CDR2 YSLEER. In DNA form, the CDR3 reads TGCGCCAGCAGCCAACAGACAGGGAACACTGAAGCTTTCTTT. Its protein product is CASSQQTGNTEAFF.